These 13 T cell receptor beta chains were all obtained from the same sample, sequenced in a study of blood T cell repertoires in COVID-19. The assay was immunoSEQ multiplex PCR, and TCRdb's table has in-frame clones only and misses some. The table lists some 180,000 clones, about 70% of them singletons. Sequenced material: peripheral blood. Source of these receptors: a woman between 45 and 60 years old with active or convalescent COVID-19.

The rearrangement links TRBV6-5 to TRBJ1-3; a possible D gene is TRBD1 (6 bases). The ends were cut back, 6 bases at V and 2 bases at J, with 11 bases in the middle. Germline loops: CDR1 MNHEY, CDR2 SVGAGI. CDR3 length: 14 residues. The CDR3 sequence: CASSPDRAGNTIYF. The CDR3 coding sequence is TGTGCCAGCAGCCCGGACAGAGCTGGAAACACCATATATTTT.

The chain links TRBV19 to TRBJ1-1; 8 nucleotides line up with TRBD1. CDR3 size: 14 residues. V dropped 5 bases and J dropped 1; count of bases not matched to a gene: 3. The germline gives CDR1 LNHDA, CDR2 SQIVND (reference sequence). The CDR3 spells CASSPDRGNTEAFF. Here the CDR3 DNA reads TGTGCCAGTAGTCCCGACAGGGGGAACACTGAAGCTTTCTTT. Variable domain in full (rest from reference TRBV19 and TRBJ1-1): DGGITQSPKYLFRKEGQNVTLSCEQNLNHDAMYWYRQDPGQGLRLIYYSQIVNDFQKGDIAEGYSVSREKKESFPLTVTSAQKNPTAFYLCASSPDRGNTEAFFGQGTRLTVV.

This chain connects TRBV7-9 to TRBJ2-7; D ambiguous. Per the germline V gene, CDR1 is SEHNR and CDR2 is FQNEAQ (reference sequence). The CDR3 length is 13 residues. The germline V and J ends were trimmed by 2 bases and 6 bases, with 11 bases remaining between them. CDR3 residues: CASSLPATGEQYF. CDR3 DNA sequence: TGTGCCAGCAGCTTACCGGCGACGGGCGAGCAGTACTTC.

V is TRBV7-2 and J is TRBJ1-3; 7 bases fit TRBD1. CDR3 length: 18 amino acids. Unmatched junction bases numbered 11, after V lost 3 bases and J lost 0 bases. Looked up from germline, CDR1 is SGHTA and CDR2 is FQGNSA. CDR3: CASSFDGTASSSGNTIYF. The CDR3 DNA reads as TGTGCCAGCAGCTTTGACGGGACAGCCTCTTCCTCTGGAAACACCATATATTTT.

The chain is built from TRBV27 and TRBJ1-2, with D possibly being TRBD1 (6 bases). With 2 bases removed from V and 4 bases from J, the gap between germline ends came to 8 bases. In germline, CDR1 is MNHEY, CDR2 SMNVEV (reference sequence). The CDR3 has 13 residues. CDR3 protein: CASSLQGRYGYTF. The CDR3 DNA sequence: TGTGCCAGCAGTTTACAGGGGCGCTATGGCTACACCTTC.

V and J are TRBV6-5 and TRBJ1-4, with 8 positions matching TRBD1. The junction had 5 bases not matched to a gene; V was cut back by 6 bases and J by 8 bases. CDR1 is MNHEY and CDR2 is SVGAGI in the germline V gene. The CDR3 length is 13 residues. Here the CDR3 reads CASSARTGEKLFF. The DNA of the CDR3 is TGTGCCAGCAGCGCCCGGACAGGGGAAAAACTGTTTTTT.

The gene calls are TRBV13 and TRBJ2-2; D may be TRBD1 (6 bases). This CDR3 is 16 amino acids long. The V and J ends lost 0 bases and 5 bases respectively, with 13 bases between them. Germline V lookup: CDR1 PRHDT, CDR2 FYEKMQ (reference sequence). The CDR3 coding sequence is TGTGCCAGCAGCTTAGGACAGGGTGGGCGAACCGGGGAGCTGTTTTTT. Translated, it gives CASSLGQGGRTGELFF.

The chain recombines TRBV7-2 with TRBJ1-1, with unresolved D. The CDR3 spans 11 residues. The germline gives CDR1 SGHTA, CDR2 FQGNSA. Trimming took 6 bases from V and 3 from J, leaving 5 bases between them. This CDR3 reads CASRGHTEAFF. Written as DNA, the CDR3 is TGTGCCAGCAGGGGCCACACTGAAGCTTTCTTT.

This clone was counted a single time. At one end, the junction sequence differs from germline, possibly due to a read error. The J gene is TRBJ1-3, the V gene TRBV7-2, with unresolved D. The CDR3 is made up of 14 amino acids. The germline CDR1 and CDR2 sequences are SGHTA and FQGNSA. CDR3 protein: CASRLAGPGNTIYF. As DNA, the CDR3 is TGTGCCAGCAGGTTAGCCGGTCCTGGAAACACCATATATTTT.

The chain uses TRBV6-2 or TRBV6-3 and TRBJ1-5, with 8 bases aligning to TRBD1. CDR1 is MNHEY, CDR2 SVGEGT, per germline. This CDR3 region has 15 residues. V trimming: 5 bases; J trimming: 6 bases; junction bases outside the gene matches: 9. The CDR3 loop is CASSRPGQGGQPQHF. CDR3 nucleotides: TGTGCCAGCAGTCGCCCCGGACAGGGAGGTCAGCCCCAGCATTTT.

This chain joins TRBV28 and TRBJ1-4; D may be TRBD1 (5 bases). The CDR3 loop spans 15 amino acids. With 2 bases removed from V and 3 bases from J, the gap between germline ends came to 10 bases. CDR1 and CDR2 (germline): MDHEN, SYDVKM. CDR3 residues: CASSLGGEANEKLFF. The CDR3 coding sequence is TGTGCCAGCAGTTTAGGGGGGGAAGCTAATGAAAAACTGTTTTTT. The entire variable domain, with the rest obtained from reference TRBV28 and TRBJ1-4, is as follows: DVKVTQSSRYLVKRTGEKVFLECVQDMDHENMFWYRQDPGLGLRLIYFSYDVKMKEKGDIPEGYSVSREKKERFSLILESASTNQTSMYLCASSLGGEANEKLFFGSGTQLSVL.

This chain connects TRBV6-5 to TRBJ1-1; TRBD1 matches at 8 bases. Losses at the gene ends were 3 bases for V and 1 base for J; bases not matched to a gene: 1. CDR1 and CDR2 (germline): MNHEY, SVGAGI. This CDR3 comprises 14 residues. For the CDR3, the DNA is TGTGCCAGCAGTTATGACAGGGGGAACACTGAAGCTTTCTTT. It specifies CASSYDRGNTEAFF.

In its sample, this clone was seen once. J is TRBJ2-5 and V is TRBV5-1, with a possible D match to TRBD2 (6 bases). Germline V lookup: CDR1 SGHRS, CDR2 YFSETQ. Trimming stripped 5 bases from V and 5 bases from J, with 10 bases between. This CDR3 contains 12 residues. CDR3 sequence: CASRREGETQYF. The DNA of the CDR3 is TGCGCCAGCAGGCGGGAAGGTGAGACCCAGTACTTC.